The 10 T cell receptor beta chains presented below share a single source sample, sequenced in a study of control samples from healthy donors and cancer patients. TCRdb's copy holds only in-frame clones and misses some; the assay was immunoSEQ multiplex PCR. The profile shows fewer than 40,000 clones, 85% to 95% of them singletons. The sample was PBMCs. These receptors all stem from a man aged 35 to 55 with colorectal cancer.

This clone was detected only once. The chain combines TRBV7-8 with TRBJ2-3; D unclear. The length of the CDR3 is 15 residues. Germline assignment: CDR1 SGHVS and CDR2 FQNEAQ. V lost 5 bases to trimming and J lost 0 bases, with 12 bases between them. CDR3 bases: TGTGCCAGCAGCCCCGAAGCAGCTAGCACAGATACGCAGTATTTT. Protein sequence: CASSPEAASTDTQYF.

This chain links TRBV6-6 with TRBJ1-3; D is perhaps TRBD1 (5 bases). The CDR3 loop spans 14 amino acids. Germline assignment: CDR1 MNHNY and CDR2 SVGAGI (reference sequence). Trimming shortened V by 0 bases and J by 4 bases, and 7 bases separated the two germline ends. The CDR3 DNA follows: TGTGCCAGCAGTTACTCGGGGCGCGGAAACACCATATATTTT. Translation gives CASSYSGRGNTIYF.

The chain has TRBV5-6 and TRBJ1-2; 9 nucleotides match TRBD1. The germline V gene has CDR1 SGHDT and CDR2 YYEEEE. This CDR3 contains 14 residues. Germline trimming cut 3 bases from V and 5 bases from J; bases unmatched to any gene: 5. The CDR3 protein is CASSSGQGSYGYTF. The CDR3 region has the DNA TGTGCCAGCAGCTCCGGACAGGGGTCGTATGGCTACACCTTC.

The gene calls are TRBV15 and TRBJ1-4, with D possibly TRBD1 on 5 matching bases. CDR3 length: 15 amino acids. Deletions cut 3 bases from V and 5 bases from J, with 13 bases between. Germline assignment: CDR1 LNHNV and CDR2 YYDKDF (reference sequence). The DNA for the CDR3 is TGTGCCACCAGCAGGTCGGTTGGGACGAATGAAAAACTGTTTTTT. Its protein is CATSRSVGTNEKLFF.

The chain employs TRBV5-6 and TRBJ1-2; 8 bases match TRBD1. Trimming at V came to 4 bases and at J to 3 bases, leaving 5 bases not matched to a gene. Germline V gene data show CDR1 as SGHDT and CDR2 as YYEEEE. CDR3 length equals 14 residues. CDR3 DNA sequence: TGTGCCAGCAGCGAGACAGGGGACTACTATGGCTACACCTTC. Translating gives CASSETGDYYGYTF.

J is TRBJ1-1 and V is TRBV7-3; 9 bases agree with TRBD1. The J segment lost 4 bases and the V segment lost 4 bases, leaving 10 bases of the junction unmatched. CDR1 and CDR2 (germline): SGHTA, FQGTGA. This CDR3 has 16 residues. CDR3 residues: CASSSGPRDRATEAFF. The CDR3 coding sequence is TGTGCCAGCAGCTCCGGACCGAGGGACAGGGCCACTGAAGCTTTCTTT.

This clone was picked up one time. The genes are TRBV6-1 and TRBJ2-7; no definite D call. Germline V gene sequence: CDR1 MNHNS, CDR2 SASEGT. V was shortened by 2 bases and J by 2 bases, with 10 bases between the two germline ends. This CDR3 contains 14 residues. In nucleotides, the CDR3 is TGTGCCAGCAGTGAACAGACGGCGACCTACGAGCAGTACTTC. It yields the protein CASSEQTATYEQYF.

The chain is built from TRBV7-3 and TRBJ2-7; perhaps D is TRBD1 or TRBD2 (5 bases each). Germline V gene data show CDR1 as SGHTA and CDR2 as FQGTGA. Trimming removed 5 bases at V and 0 bases at J, with 14 bases between. This CDR3 is built from 15 residues. CDR3 bases: TGTGCCAGCAGCCGAGGTGGGGGAACCTCCTACGAGCAGTACTTC. It codes for CASSRGGGTSYEQYF.

J is TRBJ2-2 and V is TRBV7-2, with a tentative D call TRBD1 (5 bases). Germline assignment: CDR1 SGHTA and CDR2 FQGNSA. V was clipped by 5 bases and J by 2 bases, with 12 bases between them. This CDR3 spans 15 amino acids. Written as DNA, the CDR3 is TGTGCCAGCAGCCTAAGGACACTAAACACCGGGGAGCTGTTTTTT. This codes for CASSLRTLNTGELFF.

A single count supports this clone. At one of its ends the junction is not consistent with the germline gene, which may arise from a read error. The chain has TRBV19 and TRBJ2-1, with 9 bases matching TRBD2. The CDR3 extends over 14 amino acids. Germline V lookup: CDR1 LNHDA, CDR2 SQIVND (reference sequence). CDR3 protein: CASKAGGLLNEQFF. The CDR3 DNA is TGTGCCAGTAAGGCGGGGGGGCTCTTGAATGAGCAATTCTTC.